This T cell receptor (beta chain) stems from a study of T cells in women clearing cervical HPV infection. About the study: Cases: HPV16-related CIN3 or worse on histology, 2 invasive cancers.

To note about this clone: The antigen is undetermined. The CDR3 end is not reached by the read, which stops 3 residues before it; the germline J gene fills it in.

Trimming removed 6 bases from V and 4 bases from J; junction bases left unmatched: 11. The CDR3 covers 15 residues. The germline CDR1 and CDR2 sequences are SNHLY and FYNNEI. Study-level points and caveats: TRBV6-7 abundance was lower in cases than controls (0.11% versus 0.16%).

Clones were sequenced by immunoSEQ multiplex PCR, and TCRdb holds only the in-frame ones, with some missing. The sample table includes nearly 35,000 clones. The sequencing input was blood buffy coat. The sequence came from a woman aged 18-69 years with a cervical HPV16 infection that either progressed to CIN3+ or cleared (not recorded which). The rearrangement uses TRBV2 and TRBJ1-2; TRBD1 matches at 7 bases. This chain's CDR3 is CASSFKTGEAYGYTF. The CDR3 bases that were read are TGTGCCAGCAGCTTTAAAACAGGGGAGGCCTATGGC.